This passage covers 2 T cell receptor beta chains from one sample sequenced in a study of T cells after yellow fever vaccination. TCRdb redid the calling of the 5' RACE reads with MiXCR, one entry per CDR3 protein. The sample includes about 430,000 distinct CDR3 sequences, over 15% seen only once; the top ten take about 18%. This material consisted of PBMCs, taken before the yellow fever booster vaccination. All receptors come from a man aged 18-30 years who received the YFV17D yellow fever vaccine.

The rearrangement uses TRBV20-1 and TRBJ2-3; D call uncertain. The CDR3 covers 14 residues. Germline CDR1 is DFQATT and CDR2 is SNEGSKA (reference sequence). The V and J ends lost 4 bases and 1 base respectively, with 12 bases between them. This CDR3 reads CSATDIGGTDTQYF. CDR3 nucleotide sequence: TGCAGTGCTACAGATATCGGTGGCACAGATACGCAGTATTTT.

This clonotype has more than one count but fewer than ten. The genes are TRBV7-9 and TRBJ2-1, with a tentative D call TRBD2 (5 bases). Germline values: CDR1 SEHNR, CDR2 FQNEAQ (reference sequence). The CDR3 totals 13 residues. V gave up 5 bases and J gave up 8 bases, with 13 bases separating them. The CDR3 is CASSPDGLDEQFF. DNA for the CDR3: TGTGCCAGCAGCCCGGACGGACTGGATGAGCAGTTCTTC.